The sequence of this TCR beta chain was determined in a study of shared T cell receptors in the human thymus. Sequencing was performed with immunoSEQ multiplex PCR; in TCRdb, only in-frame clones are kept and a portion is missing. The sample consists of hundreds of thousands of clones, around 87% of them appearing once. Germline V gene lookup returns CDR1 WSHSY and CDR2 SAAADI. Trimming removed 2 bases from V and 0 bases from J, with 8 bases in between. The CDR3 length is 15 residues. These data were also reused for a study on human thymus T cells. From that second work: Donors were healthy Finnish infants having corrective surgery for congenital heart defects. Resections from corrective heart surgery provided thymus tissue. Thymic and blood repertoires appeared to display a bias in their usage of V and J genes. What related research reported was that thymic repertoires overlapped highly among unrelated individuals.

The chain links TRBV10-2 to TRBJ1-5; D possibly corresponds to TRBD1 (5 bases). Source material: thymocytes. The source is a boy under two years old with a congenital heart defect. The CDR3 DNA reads TGCGCCAGCAGTGAGGGAGGGGTTAGCAATCAGCCCCAGCATTTT. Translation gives CASSEGGVSNQPQHF.